Listed below are T cell receptor beta chains from one sample, sequenced in a study of T-cell reconstitution after alpha-beta-depleted transplantation in children. MiXCR, run by TCRdb on the PCR reads, gives a single entry per CDR3 protein. The table shows approximately 400,000 distinct CDR3 sequences, with around 15% occurring only once. Sequences were derived from PBMCs, mostly from graft donor cells, sampled 360 days after TCRalphabeta/CD19-depleted stem cell transplant. Every receptor here comes from a boy less than two years old who had a stem cell transplant for Wiskott-Aldrich syndrome, so the T cells may come from the graft donor. CDR3s include the opening cysteine and the closing phenylalanine or tryptophan. A D gene is named only where the DNA matches it firmly. Only part of the rows carry a size: once, few, many, or a class if the clone is expanded.

cdr3_aa: CASSPLQGNNEQFF
cdr3_nt: TGTGCCAGCAGCCCCCTCCAAGGGAACAATGAGCAGTTCTTC
v_call: TRBV11-2
j_call: TRBJ2-1
d_call: -
clone_size: -

cdr3_aa: CASSPGGKGDTQYF
cdr3_nt: TGCGCCAGCAGCCCGGGGGGCAAGGGAGATACGCAGTATTTT
v_call: TRBV5-1
j_call: TRBJ2-3
d_call: -
clone_size: few

cdr3_aa: CASSLGAALANSPLHF
cdr3_nt: TGCGCCAGCAGCTTGGGTGCCGCTTTGGCCAATTCACCCCTCCACTTT
v_call: TRBV5-1
j_call: TRBJ1-6
d_call: -
clone_size: few

cdr3_aa: CASRGQGAYNEQFF
cdr3_nt: TGTGCCAGCAGGGGACAGGGAGCCTACAATGAGCAGTTCTTC
v_call: TRBV12-3/TRBV12-4
j_call: TRBJ2-1
d_call: TRBD1
clone_size: -

cdr3_aa: CASSRGGANTGELFF
cdr3_nt: TGTGCCAGCAGCCGCGGGGGCGCGAACACCGGGGAGCTGTTTTTT
v_call: TRBV12-3/TRBV12-4
j_call: TRBJ2-2
d_call: -
clone_size: few

cdr3_aa: CASSSRPGQADTQYF
cdr3_nt: TGTGCCAGCAGCTCAAGACCGGGACAGGCAGATACGCAGTATTTT
v_call: TRBV7-9
j_call: TRBJ2-3
d_call: TRBD1
clone_size: few

cdr3_aa: CASSLGWSKWQFF
cdr3_nt: TGTGCCAGCAGCTTAGGTTGGAGCAAATGGCAGTTCTTC
v_call: TRBV7-9
j_call: TRBJ2-1
d_call: -
clone_size: -

cdr3_aa: CASSPRTGTSGNTIYF
cdr3_nt: TGTGCCAGCTCACCACGTACAGGCACCTCTGGAAACACCATATATTTT
v_call: TRBV18
j_call: TRBJ1-3
d_call: -
clone_size: -

cdr3_aa: CASSLGGGALLVF
cdr3_nt: TGCGCCAGCAGCTTGGGAGGAGGGGCCCTTCTTGTCTTC
v_call: TRBV5-1
j_call: TRBJ2-1
d_call: -
clone_size: few

cdr3_aa: CASSTGTGKTQYF
cdr3_nt: TGTGCCAGCAGTACCGGGACAGGCAAGACCCAGTACTTC
v_call: TRBV25-1
j_call: TRBJ2-5
d_call: TRBD1
clone_size: many

cdr3_aa: CASSSMGVGTGELFF
cdr3_nt: TGTGCCAGCAGCTCTATGGGGGTCGGTACCGGGGAGCTGTTTTTT
v_call: TRBV7-6
j_call: TRBJ2-2
d_call: -
clone_size: -

cdr3_aa: CATSRGPDYEQYF
cdr3_nt: TGTGCCACCAGCAGAGGACCCGACTACGAGCAGTACTTC
v_call: TRBV15
j_call: TRBJ2-7
d_call: -
clone_size: -

cdr3_aa: CASAPRGSYYNEQFF
cdr3_nt: TGTGCCAGCGCCCCCCGGGGGTCGTACTACAATGAGCAGTTCTTC
v_call: TRBV9
j_call: TRBJ2-1
d_call: -
clone_size: few

cdr3_aa: CASSQDVVRTQYF
cdr3_nt: TGTGCCAGCAGTCAGGACGTGGTGCGTACGCAGTATTTT
v_call: TRBV12-3/TRBV12-4
j_call: TRBJ2-3
d_call: -
clone_size: few

cdr3_aa: CASSLVTGANVLTF
cdr3_nt: TGCGCCAGCAGCTTGGTAACTGGGGCCAACGTCCTGACTTTC
v_call: TRBV5-1
j_call: TRBJ2-6
d_call: -
clone_size: -

cdr3_aa: CASSLGGRTSISGNTIYF
cdr3_nt: TGCGCCAGCAGCTTGGGAGGTCGCACCTCAATCTCTGGAAACACCATATATTTT
v_call: TRBV5-1
j_call: TRBJ1-3
d_call: -
clone_size: -

cdr3_aa: CASSPTGTSGRADRDDEQFF
cdr3_nt: TGTGCCAGCAGTCCAACCGGGACTAGCGGGAGGGCCGATCGGGATGATGAGCAGTTCTTC
v_call: TRBV6-2/TRBV6-3
j_call: TRBJ2-1
d_call: TRBD2
clone_size: -

cdr3_aa: CATSDWVGTDTQYF
cdr3_nt: TGTGCCACCAGTGATTGGGTGGGCACAGATACGCAGTATTTT
v_call: TRBV24-1
j_call: TRBJ2-3
d_call: -
clone_size: -

cdr3_aa: CASSPRGTSGRRETQYF
cdr3_nt: TGTGCCAGCAGTCCCCGAGGGACTAGCGGGAGACGGGAGACCCAGTACTTC
v_call: TRBV12-3/TRBV12-4
j_call: TRBJ2-5
d_call: TRBD2
clone_size: -

cdr3_aa: CASSNRVSNQPQHF
cdr3_nt: TGTGCCAGTAGTAACAGAGTCAGCAATCAGCCCCAGCATTTT
v_call: TRBV19
j_call: TRBJ1-5
d_call: -
clone_size: few

cdr3_aa: CASRKDSTDTQYF
cdr3_nt: TGTGCCAGCAGAAAAGATAGCACAGATACGCAGTATTTT
v_call: TRBV28
j_call: TRBJ2-3
d_call: -
clone_size: -

cdr3_aa: CASSHTTGQGGQPQHF
cdr3_nt: TGCGCCAGCAGCCACACCACGGGACAGGGCGGTCAGCCCCAGCATTTT
v_call: TRBV4-1
j_call: TRBJ1-5
d_call: TRBD1
clone_size: many

cdr3_aa: CASSLGPGQSLYEQYF
cdr3_nt: TGCGCCAGCAGCTTGGGCCCGGGACAGTCCCTCTACGAGCAGTACTTC
v_call: TRBV5-1
j_call: TRBJ2-7
d_call: TRBD1
clone_size: -

cdr3_aa: CSARDGENNQPQHF
cdr3_nt: TGCAGTGCTAGAGATGGTGAAAATAATCAGCCCCAGCATTTT
v_call: TRBV20-1
j_call: TRBJ1-5
d_call: -
clone_size: -

cdr3_aa: CASSYSQTVSDTQYF
cdr3_nt: TGCGCCAGCAGCTACTCGCAGACAGTCTCAGATACGCAGTATTTT
v_call: TRBV5-1
j_call: TRBJ2-3
d_call: -
clone_size: -

cdr3_aa: CASTPPAGGSYNEQFF
cdr3_nt: TGTGCCAGCACCCCCCCCGCGGGAGGGTCCTACAATGAGCAGTTCTTC
v_call: TRBV7-9
j_call: TRBJ2-1
d_call: TRBD2
clone_size: -

cdr3_aa: CASSLTAEGAYEQYF
cdr3_nt: TGTGCCAGCAGCTTAACAGCCGAGGGGGCGTACGAGCAGTACTTC
v_call: TRBV7-9
j_call: TRBJ2-7
d_call: TRBD1
clone_size: few

cdr3_aa: CASSPDPTSYNEQFF
cdr3_nt: TGCGCCAGCAGCCCTGACCCGACCTCCTACAATGAGCAGTTCTTC
v_call: TRBV5-1
j_call: TRBJ2-1
d_call: -
clone_size: -

cdr3_aa: CAISEWGDQPQHF
cdr3_nt: TGTGCCATCAGTGAGTGGGGGGATCAGCCCCAGCATTTT
v_call: TRBV10-3
j_call: TRBJ1-5
d_call: -
clone_size: few

cdr3_aa: CSAQGPGYTF
cdr3_nt: TGCAGCGCCCAGGGGCCAGGCTACACCTTC
v_call: TRBV29-1
j_call: TRBJ1-2
d_call: -
clone_size: few

cdr3_aa: CASSFGTSGSNTGELFF
cdr3_nt: TGTGCCAGCAGTTTCGGGACTAGCGGGTCGAACACCGGGGAGCTGTTTTTT
v_call: TRBV12-3/TRBV12-4
j_call: TRBJ2-2
d_call: TRBD2
clone_size: -

cdr3_aa: CASSQGQLAYEQYF
cdr3_nt: TGTGCCAGCAGCCAAGGGCAGCTAGCCTACGAGCAGTACTTC
v_call: TRBV4-2
j_call: TRBJ2-7
d_call: -
clone_size: -

cdr3_aa: CASRIGRGRNTGELFF
cdr3_nt: TGTGCCAGCAGGATCGGTAGGGGGAGGAACACCGGGGAGCTGTTTTTT
v_call: TRBV2
j_call: TRBJ2-2
d_call: -
clone_size: -

cdr3_aa: CASSLLGGRENIQYF
cdr3_nt: TGTGCCAGCAGCTTGCTAGGGGGGCGGGAGAACATTCAGTACTTC
v_call: TRBV7-2
j_call: TRBJ2-4
d_call: -
clone_size: few

cdr3_aa: CASSRKYEQYF
cdr3_nt: TGCGCCAGCTCGCGGAAGTACGAGCAGTACTTC
v_call: TRBV5-1
j_call: TRBJ2-7
d_call: -
clone_size: -

cdr3_aa: CASSQAGVDRTSAAYEQYF
cdr3_nt: TGTGCCAGCAGCCAAGCTGGGGTAGATCGGACTAGCGCCGCCTACGAGCAGTACTTC
v_call: TRBV4-2
j_call: TRBJ2-7
d_call: TRBD2
clone_size: few

cdr3_aa: CAISDTTTDRANYGYTF
cdr3_nt: TGTGCCATCAGTGATACCACAACGGACAGGGCTAACTATGGCTACACCTTC
v_call: TRBV10-3
j_call: TRBJ1-2
d_call: TRBD1
clone_size: few

cdr3_aa: CASSLKFDTQYF
cdr3_nt: TGCGCCAGCAGCTTAAAATTCGATACGCAGTATTTT
v_call: TRBV5-1
j_call: TRBJ2-3
d_call: -
clone_size: -

cdr3_aa: CASSVYAWTGLGKNIQYF
cdr3_nt: TGTGCCAGCAGCGTGTATGCGTGGACAGGGTTAGGCAAAAACATTCAGTACTTC
v_call: TRBV5-6
j_call: TRBJ2-4
d_call: TRBD1
clone_size: few

cdr3_aa: CASSATKYSYRERNQPQHF
cdr3_nt: TGTGCCAGCAGTGCTACCAAGTACAGTTATCGGGAACGCAATCAGCCCCAGCATTTT
v_call: TRBV12-3/TRBV12-4
j_call: TRBJ1-5
d_call: -
clone_size: -

cdr3_aa: CASSQDPGGGYEQYF
cdr3_nt: TGCGCCAGCAGCCAAGATCCCGGCGGAGGTTATGAGCAGTACTTC
v_call: TRBV4-3
j_call: TRBJ2-7
d_call: -
clone_size: -

cdr3_aa: CASSSLYGYTF
cdr3_nt: TGTGCCAGCAGCTCCCTCTATGGCTACACCTTC
v_call: TRBV5-5
j_call: TRBJ1-2
d_call: -
clone_size: few

cdr3_aa: CASSLWGAPLTDTQYF
cdr3_nt: TGTGCCAGCAGTTTATGGGGGGCTCCGCTCACAGATACGCAGTATTTT
v_call: TRBV27
j_call: TRBJ2-3
d_call: -
clone_size: -

cdr3_aa: CASSQGRLDYTQYF
cdr3_nt: TGTGCCAGCAGCCAAGGAAGACTGGATTATACGCAGTATTTT
v_call: TRBV3-1
j_call: TRBJ2-3
d_call: -
clone_size: -

cdr3_aa: CASSLVRGNTEAFF
cdr3_nt: TGTGCCAGCAGCTTAGTGAGGGGGAACACTGAAGCTTTCTTT
v_call: TRBV7-2
j_call: TRBJ1-1
d_call: -
clone_size: many

cdr3_aa: CASSPRVAETQYF
cdr3_nt: TGTGCCAGCAGCCCCAGGGTTGCAGAGACCCAGTACTTC
v_call: TRBV7-9
j_call: TRBJ2-5
d_call: -
clone_size: -

cdr3_aa: CASSLGANERTDTQYF
cdr3_nt: TGTGCCAGCAGCTTAGGGGCCAATGAGAGAACAGATACGCAGTATTTT
v_call: TRBV11-3
j_call: TRBJ2-3
d_call: -
clone_size: -

cdr3_aa: CASREGGLVPGELFF
cdr3_nt: TGTGCCAGCCGGGAGGGGGGACTAGTCCCCGGGGAGCTGTTTTTT
v_call: TRBV4-2
j_call: TRBJ2-2
d_call: TRBD2
clone_size: few

cdr3_aa: CAWSQEGWNEQFF
cdr3_nt: TGTGCCTGGAGTCAAGAGGGATGGAATGAGCAGTTCTTC
v_call: TRBV30
j_call: TRBJ2-1
d_call: -
clone_size: few

cdr3_aa: CAWSVQGFYEQYF
cdr3_nt: TGTGCCTGGAGTGTACAGGGGTTTTACGAGCAGTACTTC
v_call: TRBV30
j_call: TRBJ2-7
d_call: TRBD1
clone_size: -

cdr3_aa: CASSRQALNTEAFF
cdr3_nt: TGTGCCAGCAGTAGACAGGCTTTGAACACTGAAGCTTTCTTT
v_call: TRBV12-3/TRBV12-4
j_call: TRBJ1-1
d_call: -
clone_size: -

cdr3_aa: CASSHRGLRIYNEQFF
cdr3_nt: TGTGCCAGCAGCCACAGGGGGCTTCGGATTTACAATGAGCAGTTCTTC
v_call: TRBV7-2
j_call: TRBJ2-1
d_call: TRBD1
clone_size: few

cdr3_aa: CASSFPSRAGESDTQYF
cdr3_nt: TGTGCCAGCAGCTTTCCCTCCAGGGCGGGGGAGTCAGATACGCAGTATTTT
v_call: TRBV7-9
j_call: TRBJ2-3
d_call: TRBD2
clone_size: -